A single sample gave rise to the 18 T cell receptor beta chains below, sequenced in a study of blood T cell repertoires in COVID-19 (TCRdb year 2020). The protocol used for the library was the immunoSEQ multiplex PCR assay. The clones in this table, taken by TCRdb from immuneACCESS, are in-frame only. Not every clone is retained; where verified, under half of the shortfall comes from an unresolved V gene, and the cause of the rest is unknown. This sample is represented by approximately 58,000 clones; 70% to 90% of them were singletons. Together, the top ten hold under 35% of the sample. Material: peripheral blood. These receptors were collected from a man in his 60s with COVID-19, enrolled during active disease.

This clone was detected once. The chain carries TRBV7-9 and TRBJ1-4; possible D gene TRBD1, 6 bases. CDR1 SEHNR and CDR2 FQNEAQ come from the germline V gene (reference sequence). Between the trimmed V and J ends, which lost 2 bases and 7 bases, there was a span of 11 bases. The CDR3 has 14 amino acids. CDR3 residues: CASSLQGLSEKLFF. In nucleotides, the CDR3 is TGTGCCAGCAGCTTACAGGGGCTCAGTGAAAAACTGTTTTTT.

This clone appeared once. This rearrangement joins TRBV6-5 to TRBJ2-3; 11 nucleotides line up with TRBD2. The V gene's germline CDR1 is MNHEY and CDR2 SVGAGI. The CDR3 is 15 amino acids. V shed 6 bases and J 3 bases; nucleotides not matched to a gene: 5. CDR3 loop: CASSLGTSGTDTQYF. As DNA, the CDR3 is TGTGCCAGCAGCTTGGGGACTAGCGGAACAGATACGCAGTATTTT.

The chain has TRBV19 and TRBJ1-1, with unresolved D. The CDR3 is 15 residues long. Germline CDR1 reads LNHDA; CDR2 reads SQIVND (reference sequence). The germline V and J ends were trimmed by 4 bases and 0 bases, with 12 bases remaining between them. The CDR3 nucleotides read TGTGCCAGTAGTAACCAGGAGGTAATGAACACTGAAGCTTTCTTT. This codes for CASSNQEVMNTEAFF.

CDR3 bases: TGTGCCAGCAGCCCCCGCGGGAGCGGGGGGAGGGATACGCAGTATTTT. It is translated as CASSPRGSGGRDTQYF. This sequence joins TRBV2 and TRBJ2-3, with 9 positions matching TRBD2. J lost 6 bases, V lost 6 bases, and 13 bases had no gene match. The V gene's germline CDR1 is SNHLY and CDR2 FYNNEI. The CDR3 covers 16 residues. Full variable domain (outside the CDR3, taken from reference TRBV2 and TRBJ2-3): EPEVTQTPSHQVTQMGQEVILRCVPISNHLYFYWYRQILGQKVEFLVSFYNNEISEKSEIFDDQFSVERPDGSNFTLKIRSTKLEDSAMYFCASSPRGSGGRDTQYFGPGTRLTVL.

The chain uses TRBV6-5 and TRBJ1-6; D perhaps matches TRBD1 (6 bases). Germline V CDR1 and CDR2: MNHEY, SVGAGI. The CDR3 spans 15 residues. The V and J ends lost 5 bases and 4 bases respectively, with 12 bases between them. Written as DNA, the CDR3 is TGTGCCAGCAGTAAACAGGGCCCGTATAATTCACCCCTCCACTTT. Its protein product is CASSKQGPYNSPLHF.

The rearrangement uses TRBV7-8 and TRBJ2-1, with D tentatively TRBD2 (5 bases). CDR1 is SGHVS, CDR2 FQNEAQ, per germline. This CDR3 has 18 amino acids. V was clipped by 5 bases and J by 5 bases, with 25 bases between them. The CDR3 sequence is CASSPDPPTRFNHNEQFF. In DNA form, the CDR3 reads TGTGCCAGCAGCCCAGATCCCCCCACTAGATTTAATCACAATGAGCAGTTCTTC. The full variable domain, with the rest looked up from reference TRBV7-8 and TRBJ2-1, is GAGVSQSPRYKVAKRGQDVALRCDPISGHVSLFWYQQALGQGPEFLTYFQNEAQLDKSGLPSDRFFAERPEGSVSTLKIQRTQQEDSAVYLCASSPDPPTRFNHNEQFFGPGTRLTVL.

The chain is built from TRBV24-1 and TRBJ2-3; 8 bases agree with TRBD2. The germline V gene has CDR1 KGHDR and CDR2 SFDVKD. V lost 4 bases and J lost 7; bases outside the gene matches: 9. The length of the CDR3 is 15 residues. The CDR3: CATSEASGGLYTQYF. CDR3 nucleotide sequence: TGTGCCACCAGTGAGGCCTCGGGGGGGCTTTATACGCAGTATTTT.

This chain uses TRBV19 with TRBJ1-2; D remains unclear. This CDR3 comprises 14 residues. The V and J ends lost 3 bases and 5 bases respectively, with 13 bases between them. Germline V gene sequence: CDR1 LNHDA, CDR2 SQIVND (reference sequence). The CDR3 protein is CASSMIGGGYGYTF. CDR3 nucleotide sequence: TGTGCCAGTAGTATGATTGGCGGCGGATATGGCTACACCTTC. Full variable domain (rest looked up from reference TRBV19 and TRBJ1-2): DGGITQSPKYLFRKEGQNVTLSCEQNLNHDAMYWYRQDPGQGLRLIYYSQIVNDFQKGDIAEGYSVSREKKESFPLTVTSAQKNPTAFYLCASSMIGGGYGYTFGSGTRLTVV.

The CDR3 loop is CASSETDRGYGYTF. The CDR3, as DNA: TGCGCCAGCAGTGAGACCGACAGGGGCTATGGCTACACCTTC. The chain employs TRBV10-2 and TRBJ1-2, with 8 nucleotides matching TRBD1. This CDR3 has 14 residues. Trimming removed 2 bases from V and 4 bases from J; junction bases left unmatched: 3. Germline lookup yields CDR1 WSHSY and CDR2 SAAADI.

The CDR3: CASSRTAQETQYF. The CDR3 region has the DNA TGTGCCAGCAGTCGGACAGCCCAAGAGACCCAGTACTTC. The chain uses TRBV13 and TRBJ2-5; a weak D match, TRBD1 (6 bases). With 6 bases removed from V and 1 base from J, the gap between germline ends came to 9 bases. The CDR3 spans 13 residues. Germline V CDR1 and CDR2: PRHDT, FYEKMQ (reference sequence).

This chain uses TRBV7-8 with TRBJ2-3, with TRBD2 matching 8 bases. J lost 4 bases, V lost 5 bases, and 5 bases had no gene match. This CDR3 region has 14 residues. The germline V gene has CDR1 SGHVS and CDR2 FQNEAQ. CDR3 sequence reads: CASSNSGVADTQYF. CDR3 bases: TGTGCCAGCAGCAATAGCGGGGTAGCAGATACGCAGTATTTT.

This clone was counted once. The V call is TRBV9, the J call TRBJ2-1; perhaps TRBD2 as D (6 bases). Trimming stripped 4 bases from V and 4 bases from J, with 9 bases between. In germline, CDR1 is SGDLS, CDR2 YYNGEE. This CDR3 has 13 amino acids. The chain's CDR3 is CASSLAGYNEQFF. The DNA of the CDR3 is TGTGCCAGCAGCCTGGCGGGGTACAATGAGCAGTTCTTC.

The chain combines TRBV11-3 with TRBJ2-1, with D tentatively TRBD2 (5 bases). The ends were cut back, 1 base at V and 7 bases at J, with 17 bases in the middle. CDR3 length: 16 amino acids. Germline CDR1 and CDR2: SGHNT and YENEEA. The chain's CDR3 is CASSLGLAGRLNEQFF. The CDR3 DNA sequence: TGTGCCAGCAGCTTAGGTCTAGCCGGTCGTTTGAATGAGCAGTTCTTC. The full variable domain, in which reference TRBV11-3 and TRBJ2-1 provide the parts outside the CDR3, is EAGVVQSPRYKIIEKKQPVAFWCNPISGHNTLYWYLQNLGQGPELLIRYENEEAVDDSQLPKDRFSAERLKGVDSTLKIQPAELGDSAVYLCASSLGLAGRLNEQFFGPGTRLTVL.

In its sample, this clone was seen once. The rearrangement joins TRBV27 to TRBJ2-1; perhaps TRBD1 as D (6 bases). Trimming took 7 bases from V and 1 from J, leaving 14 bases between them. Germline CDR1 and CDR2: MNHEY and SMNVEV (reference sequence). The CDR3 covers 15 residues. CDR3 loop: CASNTQGNSYNEQFF. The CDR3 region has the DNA TGTGCCAGCAACACACAGGGAAATTCCTACAATGAGCAGTTCTTC.

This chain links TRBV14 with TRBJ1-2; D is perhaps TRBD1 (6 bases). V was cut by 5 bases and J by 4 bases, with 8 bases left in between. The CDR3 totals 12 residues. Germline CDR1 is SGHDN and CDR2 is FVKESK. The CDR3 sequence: CASSVGAYGYTF. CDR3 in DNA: TGTGCCAGCAGCGTGGGGGCCTATGGCTACACCTTC.

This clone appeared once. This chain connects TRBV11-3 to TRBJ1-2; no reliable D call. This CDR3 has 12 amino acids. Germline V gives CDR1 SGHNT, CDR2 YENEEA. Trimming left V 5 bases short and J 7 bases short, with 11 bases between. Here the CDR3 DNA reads TGTGCCAGCAGCACCGAGCGGCGTGGCTACACCTTC. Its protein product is CASSTERRGYTF.

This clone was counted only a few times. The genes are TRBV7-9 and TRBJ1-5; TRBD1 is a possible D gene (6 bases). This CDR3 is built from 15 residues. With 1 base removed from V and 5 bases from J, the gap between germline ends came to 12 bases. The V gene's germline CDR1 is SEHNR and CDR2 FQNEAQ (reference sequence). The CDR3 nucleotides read TGTGCCAGCAGCTTAGGGGACATTAGGGATCAGCCCCAGCATTTT. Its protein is CASSLGDIRDQPQHF.

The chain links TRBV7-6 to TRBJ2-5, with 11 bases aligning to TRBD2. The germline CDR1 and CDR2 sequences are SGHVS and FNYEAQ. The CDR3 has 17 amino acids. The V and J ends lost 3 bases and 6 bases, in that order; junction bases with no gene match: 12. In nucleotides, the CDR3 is TGTGCCAGCAGCTTCCGTATAGCGGGGGGGCAAGGACAGACCCAGTACTTC. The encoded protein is CASSFRIAGGQGQTQYF.